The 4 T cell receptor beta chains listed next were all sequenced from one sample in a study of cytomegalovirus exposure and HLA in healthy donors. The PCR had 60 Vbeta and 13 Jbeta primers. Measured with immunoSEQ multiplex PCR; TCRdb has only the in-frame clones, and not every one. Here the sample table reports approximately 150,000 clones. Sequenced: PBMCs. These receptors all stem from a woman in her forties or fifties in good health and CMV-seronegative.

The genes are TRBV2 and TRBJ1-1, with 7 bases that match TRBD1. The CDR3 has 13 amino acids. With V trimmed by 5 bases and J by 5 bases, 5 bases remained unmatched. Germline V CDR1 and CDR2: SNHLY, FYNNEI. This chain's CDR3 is CASSNDRETEAFF. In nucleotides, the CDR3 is TGTGCCAGCAGTAACGACAGGGAGACTGAAGCTTTCTTT.

This CDR3 is CASSLTSSTDTQYF. CDR3 nucleotide sequence: TGTGCCAGTAGTCTCACTAGTAGCACAGATACGCAGTATTTT. The chain carries TRBV19 and TRBJ2-3; weak D call: TRBD2 (5 bases). The germline V and J ends were trimmed by 5 bases and 0 bases, with 9 bases remaining between them. This CDR3 is built from 14 residues. CDR1 is LNHDA and CDR2 is SQIVND in the germline V gene (reference sequence).

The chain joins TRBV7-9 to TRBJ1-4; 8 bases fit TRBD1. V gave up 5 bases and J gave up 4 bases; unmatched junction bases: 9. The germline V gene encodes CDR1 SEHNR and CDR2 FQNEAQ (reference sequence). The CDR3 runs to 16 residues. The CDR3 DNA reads TGTGCCAGCAGCCCTAGAGGGACAGGCTTTAATGAAAAACTGTTTTTT. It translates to CASSPRGTGFNEKLFF.

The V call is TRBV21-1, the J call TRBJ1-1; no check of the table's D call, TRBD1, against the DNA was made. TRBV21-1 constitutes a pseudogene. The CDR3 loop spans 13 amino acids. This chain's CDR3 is CASSRKRQPEAFF. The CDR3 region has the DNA TGTGCCAGCAGCCGGAAAAGACAGCCTGAAGCTTTCTTT.